Listed below are T cell receptor beta chains from one sample, sequenced in a study of shared clonotypes between healthy human individuals. Only in-frame clones appear in the TCRdb table, and some are missing; sequencing was by immunoSEQ multiplex PCR. Among roughly 2.2 million clones, roughly 92% were seen once, and the ten largest hold 0.37%. Sequencing used naive CD4+ T cells from PBMCs. All receptors derive from a man between 18 and 35 years old in good health. Some clones in this sample may be carry-over from other donors' samples. CDR3s include the opening cysteine and the closing phenylalanine or tryptophan. The D gene is left open where the match is weak. A row's size may be missing; if present it is once, few, many or a size class.

J gene | CDR3 length | D gene | clone size | V gene | CDR3 protein | CDR3 DNA
TRBJ1-4 | 14 | NA | NA | TRBV19 | CASGRGHRNEKLFF | TGTGCCAGTGGCAGGGGACACAGAAATGAAAAACTGTTTTTT
TRBJ1-4 | 13 | NA | NA | TRBV27 | CASSPAWDEKLFF | TGTGCCAGCAGCCCGGCGTGGGATGAAAAACTGTTTTTT
TRBJ2-1 | 17 | NA | NA | TRBV18 | CASSPPRGGEYMGEQFF | TGTGCCAGCTCACCGCCTCGAGGGGGGGAATACATGGGTGAGCAGTTCTTC
TRBJ2-1 | 11 | NA | NA | TRBV20-1 | CSAEKSNEQFF | TGCAGTGCTGAGAAGTCCAATGAGCAGTTCTTC
TRBJ1-4 | 13 | NA | NA | TRBV6-6 | CASSLGRRFELFF | TGTGCCAGCAGTTTAGGGAGACGCTTCGAACTGTTTTTT
TRBJ2-1 | 16 | TRBD2 | NA | TRBV7-8 | CASSLALAGGENEQFF | TGTGCCAGCAGCTTAGCGCTAGCGGGAGGGGAAAATGAGCAGTTCTTC
TRBJ1-4 | 17 | NA | NA | TRBV5-1 | CASRWGRSPLGNEKLFF | TGCGCCAGCAGATGGGGCCGCTCGCCTCTGGGTAATGAAAAACTGTTTTTT
TRBJ1-3 | 15 | NA | once | TRBV7-2 | CASSLRHTSGNTIYF | TGTGCCAGCAGCCTGAGGCACACCTCTGGAAACACCATATATTTT
TRBJ2-2 | 14 | NA | NA | TRBV7-2 | CASSPEGGAGELFF | TGTGCCAGCAGCCCCGAGGGGGGGGCCGGGGAGCTGTTTTTT
TRBJ2-5 | 13 | NA | NA | TRBV6-5 | CASSYSGHGTQYF | TGTGCCAGCAGTTACTCGGGGCACGGGACCCAGTACTTC
TRBJ1-2 | 12 | TRBD1 | NA | TRBV27 | CASTGQSYGYTF | TGTGCCAGCACGGGACAGTCCTATGGCTACACCTTC
TRBJ1-2 | 17 | NA | NA | TRBV30 | CAWSEPRGKGANYGYTF | TGTGCCTGGAGTGAACCCCGCGGGAAGGGAGCTAACTATGGCTACACCTTC
TRBJ2-7 | 15 | TRBD2 | NA | TRBV2 | CASTGGGSPSYEQYF | TGTGCCAGCACCGGGGGGGGTTCCCCCTCCTACGAGCAGTACTTC
TRBJ1-2 | 13 | NA | NA | TRBV18 | CASSQGKGYGYTF | TGTGCCAGCTCACAGGGGAAGGGCTATGGCTACACCTTC
TRBJ1-2 | 11 | NA | NA | TRBV20-1 | CSAPVTYGYTF | TGCAGTGCTCCGGTTACCTATGGCTACACCTTC
TRBJ2-7 | 17 | NA | NA | TRBV21-1 | CASSKAPSGGIPYEQYF | TGTGCCAGCAGCAAAGCGCCTAGCGGGGGCATACCCTACGAGCAGTACTTC
TRBJ1-5 | 16 | TRBD1 | once | TRBV7-9 | CASSSTQTGGNQPQHF | TGTGCCAGCAGCTCCACCCAGACAGGGGGCAATCAGCCCCAGCATTTT
TRBJ2-7 | 15 | TRBD2 | NA | TRBV6-6 | CASSPRLAGGGEQYF | TGCGCCAGCAGTCCCCGTTTAGCGGGAGGAGGGGAGCAGTACTTC
TRBJ1-3 | 17 | NA | NA | TRBV9 | CASSVGSRTPSGNTIYF | TGTGCCAGCAGCGTAGGGTCCAGAACCCCCTCTGGAAACACCATATATTTT
TRBJ2-3 | 16 | TRBD2 | NA | TRBV5-1 | CASSSGLAGVADTQYF | TGCGCCAGCAGCTCGGGACTAGCGGGAGTTGCAGATACGCAGTATTTT
TRBJ1-1 | 15 | TRBD1 | NA | TRBV6-6 | CASSYATGGGTEAFF | TGTGCCAGCAGTTACGCTACAGGGGGAGGCACTGAAGCTTTCTTT
TRBJ1-2 | 16 | NA | NA | TRBV7-2 | CASSKRRAGAGYGYTF | TGTGCCAGCAGCAAAAGAAGGGCAGGGGCGGGATATGGCTACACCTTC
TRBJ1-3 | 12 | NA | NA | TRBV28 | CAAAERPNTIYF | TGTGCCGCCGCGGAGCGACCGAACACCATATATTTT
TRBJ1-5 | 13 | NA | NA | TRBV28 | CASSLPQGQPQHF | TGTGCCAGCAGTTTACCCCAGGGCCAGCCCCAGCATTTT
TRBJ1-2 | 15 | NA | NA | TRBV6-6 | CASSYGRTVGYGYTF | TGTGCCAGCAGTTACGGTAGGACAGTGGGCTATGGCTACACCTTC
TRBJ2-1 | 13 | NA | NA | TRBV9 | CASSQDHYNEQFF | TGTGCCAGCAGCCAAGACCACTACAATGAGCAGTTCTTC
TRBJ2-6 | 13 | NA | NA | TRBV4-2 | CASSQRRDNVLTF | TGTGCCAGCAGCCAGAGGAGGGACAACGTCCTGACTTTC
TRBJ2-7 | 14 | NA | NA | TRBV11-2 | CASSRPIKPYEQYF | TGTGCCAGCAGCCGTCCGATCAAACCCTACGAGCAGTACTTC
TRBJ2-1 | 15 | TRBD1 | NA | TRBV5-5 | CASRGDRDPYNEQFF | TGTGCCAGCAGGGGGGACAGGGACCCCTACAATGAGCAGTTCTTC
TRBJ1-6 | 14 | NA | NA | TRBV25-1 | CASNRDTKNSPLHF | TGTGCCAGCAACCGGGACACAAAAAATTCACCCCTCCACTTT
TRBJ1-1 | 15 | NA | NA | TRBV18 | CASSPKDGLNTEAFF | TGTGCCAGCTCACCGAAGGACGGCTTGAACACTGAAGCTTTCTTT
TRBJ2-4 | 16 | TRBD2 | NA | TRBV28 | CASREAGLAGRNIQYF | TGTGCCAGCAGGGAAGCAGGACTAGCGGGCCGAAACATTCAGTACTTC
TRBJ1-2 | 13 | TRBD1 | NA | TRBV30 | CAWRRGRGLGYTF | TGTGCCTGGAGAAGGGGCAGGGGGCTCGGCTACACCTTC
TRBJ1-4 | 15 | TRBD1 | NA | TRBV7-9 | CASSLKTGLNEKLFF | TGTGCCAGCAGCTTAAAGACAGGGTTGAATGAAAAACTGTTTTTT
TRBJ2-3 | 16 | TRBD2 | NA | TRBV19 | CASSVVAGGTTDTQYF | TGTGCCAGTAGTGTAGTAGCGGGAGGGACCACAGATACGCAGTATTTT
TRBJ1-1 | 13 | NA | NA | TRBV9 | CASSVEEDTEAFF | TGTGCCAGCAGCGTAGAGGAAGACACTGAAGCTTTCTTT
TRBJ2-7 | 16 | TRBD1 | NA | TRBV7-9 | CASSNEPGQGVHEQYF | TGTGCCAGCAGCAACGAACCGGGACAGGGGGTTCACGAGCAGTACTTC
TRBJ1-1 | 15 | TRBD1 | NA | TRBV2 | CASSGGGNTNTEAFF | TGTGCCAGCAGTGGAGGGGGCAACACAAACACTGAAGCTTTCTTT
TRBJ2-3 | 15 | NA | NA | TRBV9 | CASKFGLGFTDTQYF | TGTGCCAGCAAGTTTGGGTTAGGTTTCACAGATACGCAGTATTTT
TRBJ1-5 | 14 | TRBD1 | NA | TRBV18 | CASSEGQVDGPQHF | TGTGCCAGCTCAGAGGGACAGGTAGACGGGCCCCAGCATTTT
TRBJ2-7 | 14 | TRBD2 | NA | TRBV28 | CASKGAGGTYEQYF | TGTGCCAGCAAAGGAGCGGGAGGGACCTACGAGCAATACTTC
TRBJ1-6 | 12 | NA | NA | TRBV7-2 | CASSSYNSPLHF | TGTGCCAGCAGCTCGTATAATTCACCCCTCCACTTT
TRBJ1-5 | 12 | NA | NA | TRBV28 | CASSLLHQPQHF | TGTGCCAGCAGTTTATTGCATCAGCCCCAGCATTTT
TRBJ1-1 | 12 | TRBD1 | NA | TRBV19 | CASSMDRAEAFF | TGTGCCAGTAGTATGGACAGGGCTGAAGCTTTCTTT
TRBJ2-1 | 15 | TRBD2 | once | TRBV6-5 | CASSYSLANYNEQFF | TGTGCCAGCAGTTACTCACTAGCGAACTACAATGAGCAGTTCTTC
TRBJ2-2 | 15 | NA | NA | TRBV5-4 | CASSSRTSNTGELFF | TGTGCCAGCAGTTCCCGAACTAGCAACACCGGGGAGCTGTTTTTT
TRBJ2-7 | 15 | NA | NA | TRBV15 | CATSRDLSQTYEQYF | TGTGCCACCAGCAGAGATTTATCCCAAACCTACGAGCAGTACTTC
TRBJ1-2 | 13 | NA | NA | TRBV14 | CASSQDLGRGYTF | TGTGCCAGCAGCCAAGATTTGGGGCGCGGCTACACCTTC
TRBJ1-3 | 15 | NA | once | TRBV28 | CASSSRGFSGNTIYF | TGTGCCAGCAGCTCCAGGGGCTTCTCTGGAAACACCATATATTTT